This TCR beta chain was sequenced in a study of cytomegalovirus exposure and HLA in healthy donors (dated by TCRdb to 2016 to 2017). General notes on the study: An earlier analysis of approximately 640 of the donors reported roughly 300 Gb of sequence data and roughly 100 million unique TCR beta sequences from approximately 180 million T cells. In a later analysis, previously published TCR beta repertoires from some 640 donors were re-analyzed and high-resolution HLA genotyping was added so that TCR occurrence patterns could be studied. On average, 235,054 unique TCR beta nucleotide sequences were sequenced per donor among 300 to 500 genotyped donors of the cohort, with about 19% of those sequences being non-productive. Along with the approximately 700-subject first cohort, a separate validation cohort of around 110 different subjects was used. The study combined high-throughput TCR immunosequencing, statistical association of individual TCRs with disease status, and machine learning to predict cytomegalovirus infection status. The number of typed donors differed by locus: about 620-640 for A, B, C, DRB1 and DQB1; about 520 for DQA1; 606 for DPA1; and around 490 for DPB1. The aim of the study was to test whether cataloging public T cell receptors could identify signatures of past pathogen exposure. Genome-wide SNP genotypes for about three fifths of the roughly 700 donors were used in a later genetic analysis, which treated that subset as a discovery cohort. Donor age, sex, ethnicity and CMV serostatus were compiled alongside the repertoire data. About five DR-DQ haplotypes were handled as single units for association and clustering because linkage in the cohort was strong. All discovery cohort repertoires had been generated on a single sequencing platform. An earlier analysis of approximately 640 of the donors applied high-throughput TCR beta sequencing to assess whether each TCR beta V gene segment acted as functional or pseudogenic. The later analysis used no new phenotypic data to find candidate immune exposures, relying instead on TCR beta sequences and their occurrence across donors. Of the approximately 400 genotyped donors, 65% to 90% were placed in the genetic ancestry cluster associated with self-reported Caucasian donors. Both class I and class II loci were covered by HLA typing, at four-digit resolution. The study used immunosequencing to profile the T cell repertoires of hundreds of subjects and linked those repertoires to cytomegalovirus serostatus. Roughly 300 gigabases of sequencing data and 70 million to 95 million unique TCR sequences made up an early release that covered over 550 HLA-typed donors. Results the study describes overall, beyond this receptor: Linkage disequilibrium might explain the correlated functional status among segregating V segments, but an unknown experimental factor could not be ruled out. Across donors, most TCR sequences were observed very rarely, whereas some public TCRs were present in many individuals. A later analysis reported that several top co-occurrence clusters appeared linked to parvovirus B19, influenza, CMV and Epstein-Barr virus. Roughly 15 rarely observed V segments, including chromosome 9 orphons, were excluded from the earlier analysis of some 590 of the donors because counts were too low. A later genetic analysis reported fewer N-insertions in productive TCRs among donors in an Asian-associated ancestry cluster than the approximately 700-donor mean. Some IMGT-functional V segments, including TRBV6-2 and TRBV6-3, could not be told apart with the 87-base-pair reads, so those segments were excluded. Immune exposure information for the cohort was limited to CMV serostatus. According to a later analysis, TCR association rates differed among HLA loci, with DRB1 alleles showing the most associated TCRs and HLA-C alleles showing the fewest. Most CMV-associated TCR beta chains appeared to be HLA-restricted in a later analysis, and the HLA associations seemed to be driven largely by CMV exposure. Broadly in line with IMGT annotations, most TCR beta V segments showed up in productive rearrangements about 90% or about 30% of the time in an earlier analysis of 587 of the donors. The classifier was reported to diagnose cytomegalovirus status with high specificity and sensitivity in both the original cohort and the validation cohort. In a later genetic analysis, a missense DCLRE1C variant was associated with V-gene and J-gene trimming of TCR beta chains, and the association was replicated in an independent cohort. In a later analysis, 15,000 to 20,000 TCR beta sequences were associated with specific HLA alleles at a false discovery rate of 0.05. A total of about 180 TCR beta chains were listed by the study as associated with cytomegalovirus. The authors suggested that the approach could potentially be generalized to other disease states and immunological phenotypes. A cluster of highly shared sequence variants was judged likely to be a technical artifact of the sequencing pipeline. A further reported finding was that TCR beta sequences accurately predicted the HLA-A and HLA-B alleles for most subjects in the first cohort. Assigning TCR associations to individual alleles was difficult when HLA alleles, especially DR and DQ, strongly co-occurred. Compared with equally common non-associated chains, HLA-associated TCR beta chains in a later analysis were more clonally expanded and had lower generation probabilities. Sequencing depth was assumed to be roughly uniform across donors in the presence/absence analyses, though that assumption may not hold. In vitro tests confirmed that a few of the cytomegalovirus-associated TCR beta chains recognize cytomegalovirus antigens. Only TCR beta chains were sequenced in this cohort, and the absence of alpha or paired-chain data limited detectable features. HLA typing was unavailable for some donors at each locus, so association tests used only the typed subset.

The cohort comprised fewer than 700 healthy bone marrow donors. Cohort members were all nominally healthy when sampled, although unrecorded immune exposures were likely present. The donor was CMV seronegative and belonged to the group of 320 or so seronegative cohort members. Each donor provided a peripheral blood sample, and peripheral blood mononuclear cells were used for TCR beta sequencing. The Qiagen DNeasy Blood Extraction Kit was used to extract genomic DNA from the blood cell samples. Counted from cysteine to phenylalanine, this CDR3 has 14 amino acids. Here the CDR3 DNA is all that survives: 42 bases in frame from base 1. Reading the germline V gene gives CDR1 SQVTM and CDR2 ANQGSEA. A distance of 15 bases separates the germline ends of V and J, which lose 7 bases and 3 bases respectively. About this clone: Which antigen it targets is not known. No clone much larger than this one lies a single base away; base qualities are absent.

The library was prepared using the immunoSEQ multiplex PCR assay. The multiplex PCR relied on a mix of 60 forward primers for TCR Vbeta segments and 13 reverse primers for TCR Jbeta segments. A multiplex PCR assay on genomic DNA amplified the CDR3 region of rearranged TCR beta genes. The amplified TCR beta libraries were sequenced on the Illumina HiSeq System as 87-base-pair reads. As for the authors' bioinformatics: A later analysis tallied roughly 76 million unique TCR beta chains across the 610 or so repertoires, and roughly 11 million of those chains were shared by two or more donors. Raw reads were error-corrected and collapsed into unique sequences by a nearest-neighbor algorithm in which closely related sequences were merged to remove PCR and sequencing errors. CDR3 sequences were aligned to IMGT reference sequences to assign V, D and J gene segments. For a sequence to be retained, at least a six-nucleotide match to both a V gene segment and a J gene segment was required. Rearrangements were called productive when the CDR3 lacked stop codons and stayed in frame with V and J; all others were non-productive. CDR3 was defined according to IMGT convention as the region running from the second conserved V-encoded cysteine to the conserved J-encoded phenylalanine. In an earlier analysis of 587 of the donors, sequences lacking an unambiguous match to a single V gene segment were excluded. In an earlier analysis of approximately 610 of the donors, V segments were called functional above 56.7% productive rearrangements and were called segregating when the between-donor standard deviation exceeded 5%. A statistical classification framework was built to diagnose cytomegalovirus status from the catalog of TCR beta chain sequences. V and J gene assignment, in a later analysis, came from comparing TCR nucleotide sequences with IMGT/GENE-DB human TR gene sequences. In a later analysis, CDR3 sequences and most-parsimonious VDJ recombination scenarios were assigned using the TCRdist pipeline. A later analysis defined each TCR beta chain by its CDR3 amino acid sequence plus V-gene family, and excluded reads lacking a unique V-gene family. In a later analysis, around 600 highly shared, low-generation-probability nucleotide sequences were removed to address suspected cross-contamination and a sequencing artifact. For each public chain, a later analysis derived a clonal expansion index from normalized ranks of inferred template counts within each repertoire. In a later analysis, generation probabilities were computed using a VDJ recombination model fitted to out-of-frame rearrangements, and the results were checked against IGoR. A later analysis scored TCR-TCR, TCR-HLA and TCR-CMV co-occurrence with hypergeometric tests, applying a repertoire-size bias correction to TCR pairs. A later analysis estimated false discovery rates by permuting HLA or CMV assignments 20 times. A later analysis grouped co-occurring TCRs with DBSCAN, adding TCRdist sequence similarity when clustering within HLA-allele-positive subsets. Repertoires with fewer than 30,000 or more than 120,000 public chains were left out of co-occurrence clustering, as were five repertoires with anomalous nucleotide sharing. TCRdb limited this immuneACCESS table to in-frame rearrangements with V and J called. A share of clones is missing; checked studies link under half to unresolved V genes, and the rest is unexplained. V and J calls and clone size are given by that table; D and trimming were obtained from the DNA. This sample lists some 130,000 clones; over 60% were detected once. The biggest ten clones account for roughly 2% of the sample.

The rearranged segments are TRBV29-1 and TRBJ2-2, and perhaps TRBD1 as D gene, on 5 matching bases. The clonotype originates from a man aged 25-40 years in good health and CMV-seronegative. The specimen sequenced was PBMCs. The CDR3 region has the sequence CSARRQGDTGELFF. The DNA sequence follows: TGCAGCGCCCGAAGGCAGGGCGACACCGGGGAGCTGTTTTTT.